The 11 T cell receptor beta chains below come from one sample, sequenced in a study of blood T cell repertoires in COVID-19 (TCRdb year 2020). Library prep was done by the immunoSEQ multiplex PCR assay. TCRdb provides this immuneACCESS table in a form limited to in-frame rearrangements. Some clones are lacking; in checked studies, under half of them reflect an unresolved V gene, and why the rest are absent is not known. The sample table holds about 23,000 clones, of which around 94% were seen once. The biggest ten clones account for approximately 8.4% of the sample. Sequencing used peripheral blood. These receptors all come from a human donor in a cohort sampled during active COVID-19.

The chain employs TRBV2 and TRBJ2-7; TRBD1 aligns across 7 bases. The CDR3 extends over 13 amino acids. The germline V gene has CDR1 SNHLY and CDR2 FYNNEI. After removal of 6 bases from V and 2 bases from J, the junction contained 4 bases not matched to a gene. The CDR3 DNA follows: TGTGCCAGCAGACAGGGGACCCCCTACGAGCAGTACTTC. Residues: CASRQGTPYEQYF.

The rearrangement uses TRBV28 and TRBJ2-7, with 7 positions matching TRBD2. The V gene end was trimmed by 6 bases and the J gene end by 4 bases; junction bases not matched to a gene: 24. The V gene's germline CDR1 is MDHEN and CDR2 SYDVKM. The CDR3 is 19 amino acids. The CDR3 DNA reads as TGTGCCAGCAGCCCCGGGAGGAAAGCAAGTGGTGGGGTGGGATACGAGCAGTACTTC. It codes for CASSPGRKASGGVGYEQYF.

This chain links TRBV6-5 with TRBJ2-1; perhaps TRBD2 as D (6 bases). The CDR3 covers 14 residues. Trimming pared 6 bases from V and 2 bases from J, leaving 11 bases between. CDR1 and CDR2 from the germline V gene are MNHEY and SVGAGI. The CDR3 sequence is CASSPGLTYNEQFF. DNA for the CDR3: TGTGCCAGCAGCCCGGGACTCACCTACAATGAGCAGTTCTTC.

V usage is TRBV12-5 and J usage is TRBJ1-1; 10 bases map to TRBD1. This CDR3 has 14 residues. With 7 bases clipped from V and 6 bases from J, the junction kept 8 bases outside the gene matches. CDR1 is LGHNT and CDR2 is FRNRAP in the germline V gene. The CDR3 here is CASVGTGEISEAFF. CDR3 nucleotide sequence: TGTGCTAGTGTGGGGACAGGGGAAATCTCTGAAGCTTTCTTT.

The chain links TRBV4-3 to TRBJ1-2, with D possibly being TRBD1 (6 bases). The CDR3 runs 15 residues. From germline, CDR1 is LGHNA and CDR2 YSLEER. V was clipped by 4 bases and J by 5 bases, with 17 bases between them. CDR3 nucleotide sequence: TGCGCCAGCAGCCTCCGAACAGGGTTACGGTATGGCTACACCTTC. As protein: CASSLRTGLRYGYTF.

This clone was seen only a few times. V gene TRBV5-1 combines with J gene TRBJ1-5; D perhaps matches TRBD1 (6 bases). Germline-derived CDR1 and CDR2 are SGHRS and YFSETQ. Trimming shortened V by 5 bases and J by 7 bases, and 13 bases separated the two germline ends. The CDR3 totals 13 residues. The CDR3 sequence is CASSPQGGQPQHF. CDR3 DNA sequence: TGCGCCAGCAGTCCACAGGGTGGGCAGCCCCAGCATTTT.

CDR3 protein: CATTPGLAGHYEQYF. The CDR3 DNA reads TGTGCCACCACACCTGGACTAGCGGGACACTACGAGCAGTACTTC. V and J are TRBV28 and TRBJ2-7; 12 nucleotides agree with TRBD2. Germline trimming cut 10 bases from V and 3 bases from J; bases unmatched to any gene: 10. Germline V CDR1 and CDR2: MDHEN, SYDVKM. This CDR3 comprises 15 residues. The full variable domain, with the rest looked up from reference TRBV28 and TRBJ2-7, is DVKVTQSSRYLVKRTGEKVFLECVQDMDHENMFWYRQDPGLGLRLIYFSYDVKMKEKGDIPEGYSVSREKKERFSLILESASTNQTSMYLCATTPGLAGHYEQYFGPGTRLTVT.

This chain links TRBV12-3 or TRBV12-4 with TRBJ1-2, with 8 nucleotides matching TRBD1. The CDR3 runs 13 residues. V lost 8 bases to trimming and J lost 8 bases; unmatched junction nucleotides: 10. CDR3 amino acids: CASQPGQGRGYTF. The CDR3 DNA reads as TGTGCCAGCCAACCAGGACAGGGTCGGGGCTACACCTTC.

The chain employs TRBV9 and TRBJ2-7, with D tentatively TRBD2 (7 bases). In germline, CDR1 is SGDLS, CDR2 YYNGEE. V was shortened by 4 bases and J by 2 bases, with 16 bases between the two germline ends. This CDR3 has 15 amino acids. The CDR3 bases are TGTGCCAGCAGCTCTGAGGGGGGGTCAGCCTACGAGCAGTACTTC. Its translation is CASSSEGGSAYEQYF.

The rearrangement uses TRBV7-8 and TRBJ1-2; a weak D match, TRBD1 (6 bases). Trimming left V 6 bases short and J 4 bases short, with 18 bases between. This CDR3 spans 15 amino acids. Germline CDR1 reads SGHVS; CDR2 reads FQNEAQ. For the CDR3, the DNA is TGTGCCAGCAGACCAGGCGGGGGCACACCCTATGGCTACACCTTC. It codes for CASRPGGGTPYGYTF.

The rearrangement uses TRBV5-1 and TRBJ2-1; 8 positions match TRBD2. The V segment lost 6 bases and the J segment 8 bases; nucleotides outside the gene matches: 13. The germline V gene encodes CDR1 SGHRS and CDR2 YFSETQ. The CDR3 length is 15 residues. CDR3 nucleotides: TGCGCCAGCACCTTCACTAGCGGAGCAGGCGATGAGCAGTTCTTC. As protein: CASTFTSGAGDEQFF.